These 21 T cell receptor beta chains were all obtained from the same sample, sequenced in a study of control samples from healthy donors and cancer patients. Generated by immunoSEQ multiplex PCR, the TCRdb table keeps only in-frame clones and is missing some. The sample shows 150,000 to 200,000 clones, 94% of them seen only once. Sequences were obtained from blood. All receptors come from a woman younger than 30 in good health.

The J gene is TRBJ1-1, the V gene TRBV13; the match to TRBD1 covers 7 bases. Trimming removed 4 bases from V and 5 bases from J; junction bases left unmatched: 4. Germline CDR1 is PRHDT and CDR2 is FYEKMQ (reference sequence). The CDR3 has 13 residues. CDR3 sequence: CASSYRGGTEAFF. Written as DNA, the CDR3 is TGTGCCAGCAGCTACAGGGGAGGTACTGAAGCTTTCTTT. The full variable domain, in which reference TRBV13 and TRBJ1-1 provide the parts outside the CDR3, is AAGVIQSPRHLIKEKRETATLKCYPIPRHDTVYWYQQGPGQDPQFLISFYEKMQSDKGSIPDRFSAQQFSDYHSELNMSSLELGDSALYFCASSYRGGTEAFFGQGTRLTVV.

The CDR3, as DNA: TGTGCCAGCAGGGATTTTGGAAACACCATATATTTT. Its protein is CASRDFGNTIYF. The chain combines TRBV28 with TRBJ1-3; D remains unclear. In germline, CDR1 is MDHEN, CDR2 SYDVKM. Trimming removed 6 bases from V and 3 bases from J, with 6 bases in between. The CDR3 is 12 amino acids.

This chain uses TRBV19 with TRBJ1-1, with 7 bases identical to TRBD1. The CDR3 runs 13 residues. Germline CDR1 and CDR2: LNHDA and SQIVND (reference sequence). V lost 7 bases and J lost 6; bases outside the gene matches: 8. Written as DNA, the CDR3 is TGTGCCAGTACGTACAGGGGATTACCTGAAGCTTTCTTT. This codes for CASTYRGLPEAFF.

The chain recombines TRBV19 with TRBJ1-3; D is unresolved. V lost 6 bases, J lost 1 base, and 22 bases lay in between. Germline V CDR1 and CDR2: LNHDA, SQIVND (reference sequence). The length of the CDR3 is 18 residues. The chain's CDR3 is CASSPSIQIGFSGNTIYF. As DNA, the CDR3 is TGTGCCAGTAGCCCATCGATTCAAATTGGGTTTTCTGGAAACACCATATATTTT. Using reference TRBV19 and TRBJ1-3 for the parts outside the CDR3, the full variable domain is DGGITQSPKYLFRKEGQNVTLSCEQNLNHDAMYWYRQDPGQGLRLIYYSQIVNDFQKGDIAEGYSVSREKKESFPLTVTSAQKNPTAFYLCASSPSIQIGFSGNTIYFGEGSWLTVV.

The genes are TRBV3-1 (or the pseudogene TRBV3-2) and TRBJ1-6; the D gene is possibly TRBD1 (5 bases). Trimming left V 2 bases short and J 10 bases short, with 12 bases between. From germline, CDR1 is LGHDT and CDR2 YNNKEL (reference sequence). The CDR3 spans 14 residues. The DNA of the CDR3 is TGTGCCAGCAGCCAAAACTACGGGGGGTCACCCCTCCACTTT. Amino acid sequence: CASSQNYGGSPLHF.

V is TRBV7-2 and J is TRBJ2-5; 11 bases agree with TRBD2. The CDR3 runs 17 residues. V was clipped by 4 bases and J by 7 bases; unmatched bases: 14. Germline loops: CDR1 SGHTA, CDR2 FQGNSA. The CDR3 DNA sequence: TGTGCCAGCAGCTCTACCAGTCTAGCGGGGGGCCTCCTGACCCAGTACTTC. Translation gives CASSSTSLAGGLLTQYF.

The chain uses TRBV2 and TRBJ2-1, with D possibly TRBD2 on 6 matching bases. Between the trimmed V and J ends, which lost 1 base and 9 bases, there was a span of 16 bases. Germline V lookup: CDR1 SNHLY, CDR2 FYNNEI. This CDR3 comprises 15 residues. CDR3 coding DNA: TGTGCCAGCAGTGAAGATGGCGCCCGGAGGGGTGAGCAGTTCTTC. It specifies CASSEDGARRGEQFF.

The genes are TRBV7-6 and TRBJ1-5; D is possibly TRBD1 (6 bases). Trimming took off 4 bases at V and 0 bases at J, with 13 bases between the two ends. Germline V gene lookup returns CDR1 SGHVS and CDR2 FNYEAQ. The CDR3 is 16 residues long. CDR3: CASSSDTGLSNQPQHF. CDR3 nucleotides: TGTGCCAGCAGCTCCGATACAGGGCTTAGCAATCAGCCCCAGCATTTT.

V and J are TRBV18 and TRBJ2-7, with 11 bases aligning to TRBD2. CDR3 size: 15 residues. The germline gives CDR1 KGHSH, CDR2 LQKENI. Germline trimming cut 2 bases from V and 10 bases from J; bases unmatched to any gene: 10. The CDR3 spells CASSPNSGRAIGQYF. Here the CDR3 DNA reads TGTGCCAGCTCACCAAATAGCGGGAGGGCCATTGGCCAGTACTTC.

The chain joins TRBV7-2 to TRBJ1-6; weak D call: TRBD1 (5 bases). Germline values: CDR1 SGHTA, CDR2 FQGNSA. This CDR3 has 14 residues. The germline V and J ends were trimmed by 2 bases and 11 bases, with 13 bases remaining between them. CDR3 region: CASSLQGLGTPLHF. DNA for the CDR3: TGTGCCAGCAGCTTACAGGGCTTAGGAACACCCCTCCACTTT.

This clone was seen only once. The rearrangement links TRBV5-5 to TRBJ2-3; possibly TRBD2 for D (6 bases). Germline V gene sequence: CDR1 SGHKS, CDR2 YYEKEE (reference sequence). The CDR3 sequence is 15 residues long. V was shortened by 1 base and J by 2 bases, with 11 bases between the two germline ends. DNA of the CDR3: TGTGCCAGCAGCTTGTACGGGGGAAACACAGATACGCAGTATTTT. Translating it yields CASSLYGGNTDTQYF.

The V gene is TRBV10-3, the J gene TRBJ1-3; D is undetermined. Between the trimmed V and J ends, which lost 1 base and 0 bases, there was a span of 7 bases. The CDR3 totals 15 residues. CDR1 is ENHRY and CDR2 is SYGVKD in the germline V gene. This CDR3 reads CAISEYAYSGNTIYF. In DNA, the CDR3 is TGTGCCATCAGTGAGTATGCCTACTCTGGAAACACCATATATTTT.

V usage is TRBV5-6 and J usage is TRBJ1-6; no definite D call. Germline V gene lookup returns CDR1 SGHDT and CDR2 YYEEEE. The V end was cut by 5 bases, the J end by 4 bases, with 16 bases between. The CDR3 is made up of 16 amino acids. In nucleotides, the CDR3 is TGTGCCAGCAGTCGTAAGGGAAGGGTGTATAATTCACCCCTCCACTTT. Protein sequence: CASSRKGRVYNSPLHF.

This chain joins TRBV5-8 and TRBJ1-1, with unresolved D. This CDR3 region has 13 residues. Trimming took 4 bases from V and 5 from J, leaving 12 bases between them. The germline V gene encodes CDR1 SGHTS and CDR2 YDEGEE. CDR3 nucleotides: TGTGCCAGCAGCCGGGCGGTAGTTACTGAAGCTTTCTTT. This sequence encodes CASSRAVVTEAFF.

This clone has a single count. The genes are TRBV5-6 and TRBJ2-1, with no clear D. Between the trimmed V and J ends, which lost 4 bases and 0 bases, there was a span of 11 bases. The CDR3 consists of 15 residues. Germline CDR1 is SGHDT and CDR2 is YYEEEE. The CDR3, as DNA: TGTGCCAGCAGCCATCAGCCTGGCTCCTACAATGAGCAGTTCTTC. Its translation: CASSHQPGSYNEQFF.

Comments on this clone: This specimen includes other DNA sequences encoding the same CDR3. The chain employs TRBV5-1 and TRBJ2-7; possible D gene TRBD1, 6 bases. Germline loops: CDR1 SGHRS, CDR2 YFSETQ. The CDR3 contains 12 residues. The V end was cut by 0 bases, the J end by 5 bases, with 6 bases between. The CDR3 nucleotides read TGCGCCAGCAGCTTGGAGGGGGACGAGCAGTACTTC. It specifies CASSLEGDEQYF.

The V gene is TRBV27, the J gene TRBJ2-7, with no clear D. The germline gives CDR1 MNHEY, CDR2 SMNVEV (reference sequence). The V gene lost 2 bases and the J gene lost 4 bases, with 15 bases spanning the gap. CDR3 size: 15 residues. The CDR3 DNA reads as TGTGCCAGCAGTTTAGCTCTAGGCAGTGGATACGAGCAGTACTTC. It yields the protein CASSLALGSGYEQYF.

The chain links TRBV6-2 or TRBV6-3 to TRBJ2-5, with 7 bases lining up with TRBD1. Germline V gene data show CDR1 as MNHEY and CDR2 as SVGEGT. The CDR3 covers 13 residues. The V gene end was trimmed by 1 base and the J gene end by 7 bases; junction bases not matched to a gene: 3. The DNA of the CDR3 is TGTGCCAGCAGTTACTTCGCAGGGGGGACCCAGTACTTC. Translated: CASSYFAGGTQYF.

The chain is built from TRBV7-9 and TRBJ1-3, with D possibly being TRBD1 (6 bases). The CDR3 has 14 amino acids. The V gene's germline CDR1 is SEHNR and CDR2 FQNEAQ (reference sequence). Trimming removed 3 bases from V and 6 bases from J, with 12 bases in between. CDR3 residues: CASSFDRTLNTIYF. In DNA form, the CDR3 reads TGTGCCAGCAGCTTCGACAGGACCCTAAACACCATATATTTT.

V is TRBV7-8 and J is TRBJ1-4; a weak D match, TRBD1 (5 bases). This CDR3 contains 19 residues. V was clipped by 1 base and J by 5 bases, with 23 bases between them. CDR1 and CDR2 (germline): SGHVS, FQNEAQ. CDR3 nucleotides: TGTGCCAGCAGCTTAGTCAGGCTCGGTGGAACAGGCGCAAATGAAAAACTGTTTTTT. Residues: CASSLVRLGGTGANEKLFF. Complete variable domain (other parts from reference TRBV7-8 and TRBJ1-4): GAGVSQSPRYKVAKRGQDVALRCDPISGHVSLFWYQQALGQGPEFLTYFQNEAQLDKSGLPSDRFFAERPEGSVSTLKIQRTQQEDSAVYLCASSLVRLGGTGANEKLFFGSGTQLSVL.

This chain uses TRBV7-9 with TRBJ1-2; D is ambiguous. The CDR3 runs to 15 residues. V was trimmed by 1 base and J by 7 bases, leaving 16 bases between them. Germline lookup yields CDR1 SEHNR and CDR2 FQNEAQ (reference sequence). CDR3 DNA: TGTGCCAGCAGCTTAGGGTTCTCCGGGTTTGGTGGCTACACCTTC. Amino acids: CASSLGFSGFGGYTF.